This T cell receptor beta chain originates from a study of blood T cell repertoires in COVID-19. Measured with immunoSEQ multiplex PCR; TCRdb has only the in-frame clones, and not every one. The profile shows about 260,000 clones, 70% to 90% of them singletons. Germline V gene sequence: CDR1 MGHRA, CDR2 YSYEKL. V shed 1 base and J shed 5 bases, with 20 bases lying between them. This CDR3 region has 17 residues. The receptor was derived from a human donor in a cohort sampled during active COVID-19. The source material was peripheral blood. The chain uses TRBV4-1 and TRBJ2-5, with TRBD2 as a possible D gene (6 bases). The CDR3 reads CASSQGLEVLYRETQYF. In DNA, the CDR3 is TGCGCCAGCAGCCAAGGACTAGAAGTCCTTTACCGCGAGACCCAGTACTTC.